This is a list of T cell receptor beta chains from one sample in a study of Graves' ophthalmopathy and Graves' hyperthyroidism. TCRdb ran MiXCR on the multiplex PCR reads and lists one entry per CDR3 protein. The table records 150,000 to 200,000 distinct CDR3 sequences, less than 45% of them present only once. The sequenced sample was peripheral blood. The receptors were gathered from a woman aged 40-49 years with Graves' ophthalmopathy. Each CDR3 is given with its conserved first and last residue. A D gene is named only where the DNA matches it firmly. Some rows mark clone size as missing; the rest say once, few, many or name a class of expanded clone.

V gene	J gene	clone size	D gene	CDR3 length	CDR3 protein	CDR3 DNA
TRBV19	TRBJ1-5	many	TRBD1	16	CASTPGQGGFNQPQHF	TGTGCCAGTACACCTGGACAGGGAGGGTTCAATCAGCCCCAGCATTTT
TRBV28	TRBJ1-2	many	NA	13	CASSSRDSYGYTF	TGTGCCAGCAGTTCTCGAGACAGCTATGGCTACACCTTC
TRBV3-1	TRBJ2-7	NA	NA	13	CASSQLQGTEQYF	TGTGCCAGCAGCCAACTACAGGGTACCGAGCAGTACTTC
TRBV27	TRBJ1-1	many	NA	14	CASSSHVKNTEAFF	TGTGCCAGCAGTTCACATGTAAAGAACACTGAAGCTTTCTTT
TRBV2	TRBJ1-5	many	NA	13	CASSDWRNQPQHF	TGTGCCAGCAGTGACTGGCGCAATCAGCCCCAGCATTTT
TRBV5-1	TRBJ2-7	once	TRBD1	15	CASSLFTRGPYEQYF	TGCGCCAGCAGCTTGTTCACCAGGGGGCCCTACGAGCAGTACTTC
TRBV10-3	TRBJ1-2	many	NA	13	CAIRDSSNYGYTF	TGTGCCATCAGAGACAGTTCAAACTATGGCTACACCTTC
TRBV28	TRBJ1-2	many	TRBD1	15	CASSSSGTGKSGYTF	TGTGCCAGCAGTTCCTCCGGGACAGGGAAATCTGGCTACACCTTC
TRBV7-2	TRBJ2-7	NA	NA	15	CASSWGASGTNEQYF	TGTGCCAGCAGCTGGGGGGCTAGCGGAACGAACGAGCAGTACTTC
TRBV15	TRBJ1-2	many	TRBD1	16	CATSRDGRDRGSGYTF	TGTGCCACCAGCAGAGATGGCCGGGACAGGGGGTCTGGCTACACCTTC
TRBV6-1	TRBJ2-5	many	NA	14	CASSEGGPQETQYF	TGTGCCAGCAGTGAAGGTGGGCCCCAAGAGACCCAGTACTTC
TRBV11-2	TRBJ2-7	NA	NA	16	CASMLGRAGISYEQYF	TGTGCCAGCATGCTAGGGCGGGCCGGTATCTCCTACGAGCAGTACTTC
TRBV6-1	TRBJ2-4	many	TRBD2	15	CASSRGGAAKNIQYF	TGTGCCAGCAGTCGCGGGGGGGCGGCCAAAAACATTCAGTACTTC
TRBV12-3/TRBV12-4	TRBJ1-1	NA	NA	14	CASSLQGGDTEAFF	TGTGCCAGCAGCTTACAGGGCGGAGACACTGAAGCTTTCTTT
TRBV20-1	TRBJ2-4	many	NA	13	CSARTNFANIQYF	TGCAGTGCAAGGACAAATTTTGCAAACATTCAGTACTTC
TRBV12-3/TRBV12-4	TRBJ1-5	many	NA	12	CASHGRGQPQHF	TGTGCCTCACACGGTCGTGGTCAGCCCCAGCATTTT
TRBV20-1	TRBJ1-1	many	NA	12	CSATTENTEAFF	TGCAGTGCTACAACAGAGAACACTGAAGCTTTCTTT
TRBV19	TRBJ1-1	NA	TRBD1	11	CASNRQGEAFF	TGTGCCAGCAACAGACAGGGTGAAGCTTTCTTT
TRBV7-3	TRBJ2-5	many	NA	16	CASSPTGISIQETQYF	TGTGCCAGCAGCCCTACAGGGATTTCTATCCAAGAGACCCAGTACTTC
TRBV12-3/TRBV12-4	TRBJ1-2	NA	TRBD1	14	CASGSQGADYGYTF	TGTGCCAGCGGCAGTCAGGGGGCGGATTATGGCTACACCTTC
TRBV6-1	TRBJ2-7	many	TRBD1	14	CASQPGQGSYEQYF	TGTGCCAGCCAACCGGGACAGGGCTCCTACGAGCAGTACTTC
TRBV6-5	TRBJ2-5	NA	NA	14	CASSYSMGPETQYF	TGTGCCAGCAGTTACTCGATGGGGCCGGAGACCCAGTACTTC